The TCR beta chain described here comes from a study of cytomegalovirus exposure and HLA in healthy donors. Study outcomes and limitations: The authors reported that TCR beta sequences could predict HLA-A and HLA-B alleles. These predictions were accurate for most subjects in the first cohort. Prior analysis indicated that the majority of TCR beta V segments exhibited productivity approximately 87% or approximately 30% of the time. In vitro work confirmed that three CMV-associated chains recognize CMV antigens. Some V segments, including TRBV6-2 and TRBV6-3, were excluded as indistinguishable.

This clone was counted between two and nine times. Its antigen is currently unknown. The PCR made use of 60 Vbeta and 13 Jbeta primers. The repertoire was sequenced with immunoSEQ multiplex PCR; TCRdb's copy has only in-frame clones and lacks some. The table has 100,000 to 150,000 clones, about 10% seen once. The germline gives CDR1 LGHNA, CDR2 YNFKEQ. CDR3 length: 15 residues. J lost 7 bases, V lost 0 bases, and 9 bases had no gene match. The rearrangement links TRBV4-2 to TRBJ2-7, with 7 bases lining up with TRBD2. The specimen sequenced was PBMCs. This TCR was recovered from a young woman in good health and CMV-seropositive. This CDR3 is CASSQDPATAGEQYF. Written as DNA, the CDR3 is TGTGCCAGCAGCCAAGATCCGGCAACAGCGGGGGAGCAGTACTTC.